Listed below are T cell receptor beta chains from one sample, sequenced in a study of blood T cell repertoires in COVID-19. This table comes from immunoSEQ multiplex PCR, and its TCRdb copy is limited to in-frame clones, with some not included. The table has 55,000 to 85,000 clones, 88% seen once. Sequenced: peripheral blood. The receptors come from a human donor in a cohort sampled during active COVID-19. Both conserved end residues are part of each CDR3. D genes are given only for firm matches. The size entry is marked missing in some rows and otherwise reads once, few, many or a size class.

d_gene	j_gene	v_gene	abundance	CDR3nt	CDR3aa
.	TRBJ1-4	TRBV18	.	TGTGCCAGCTCACCATCGGGGGCAACTAATGAAAAACTGTTTTTT	CASSPSGATNEKLFF
TRBD1	TRBJ2-3	TRBV11-2	.	TGTGCCAGCAGCCAGACAGGGTTTGGCACAGATACGCAGTATTTT	CASSQTGFGTDTQYF
TRBD2	TRBJ2-1	TRBV29-1	.	TGCAGCGTTGCCCTCTGGACTAGCGGAAGCTCCTACAATGAGCAGTTCTTC	CSVALWTSGSSYNEQFF
TRBD1	TRBJ1-6	TRBV28	.	TGTGCCAGCAGTTTAAGGGACAGCAATTCACCCCTCCACTTT	CASSLRDSNSPLHF
.	TRBJ1-5	TRBV7-2	.	TGTGCCAGCAGCACCGGGACACACAGTCAGCCCCAGCATTTT	CASSTGTHSQPQHF
.	TRBJ2-1	TRBV5-1	.	TGCGCCAGCAGATCGGACAGCGACCCTTTCTACAATGAGCAGTTCTTC	CASRSDSDPFYNEQFF
.	TRBJ1-2	TRBV28	.	TGTGCCAGCAGTTTAAAGGCCGGGGCTAACTATGGCTACACCTTC	CASSLKAGANYGYTF
TRBD1	TRBJ1-4	TRBV19	.	TGTGCCAGTAGTAACCGACAGGGAAATCGTCTGTTTTTT	CASSNRQGNRLFF
TRBD1	TRBJ1-1	TRBV6-1	.	TGTGCCAGCAGAGAAGGGGGACAGGGACAAGCTTTCTTT	CASREGGQGQAFF
.	TRBJ1-2	TRBV19	.	TGTGCCAGTAGGGGGAATAGGGGCTATGGCTACACCTTC	CASRGNRGYGYTF
TRBD1	TRBJ2-3	TRBV27	.	TGTGCCAGCAGCCCAGTTTTTGGGACAGGGGAAGGTGCGGCGCAGTATTTT	CASSPVFGTGEGAAQYF
TRBD2	TRBJ2-5	TRBV5-4	.	TGTGCCAGCAGCAGAGTTAGCGGGAGTAAAGAGACCCAGTACTTC	CASSRVSGSKETQYF
TRBD1	TRBJ2-6	TRBV5-6	.	TGTGCCAGCAGCTTGTTGGGCGGACAGGGCCTCTCTGGGGCCAACGTCCTGACTTTC	CASSLLGGQGLSGANVLTF
TRBD2	TRBJ2-3	TRBV2	.	TGTGCCTGCCGACTAGCGGGGTCAGATACGCAGTATTTT	CACRLAGSDTQYF
.	TRBJ1-1	TRBV9	once	TGTGCCAGCAGCGTAATCACAGGCGACGGGAACACTGAAGCTTTCTTT	CASSVITGDGNTEAFF
TRBD1	TRBJ2-3	TRBV7-8	.	TGTGCCAGCAGCCTCCGAGGGACAGGGGCCCGCACAGATACGCAGTATTTT	CASSLRGTGARTDTQYF